A single sample gave rise to the 31 T cell receptor beta chains below, sequenced in a study of post-analysis software for immune sequencing data. Broader study findings: Patients used five TRBV segments, including TRBV5-6, TRBV5-1 and TRBV20-1, more often than controls.

Incorporated into the TCR beta cDNA libraries were unique molecular identifiers, which served to reduce PCR and sequencing biases. TCRdb redid the calling of the PCR reads with MiXCR, one entry per CDR3 protein. The sample yields 740,000 or so distinct CDR3 sequences, around 50% seen once. No antigen has been assigned to these receptors. Sequenced sample: blood. These receptors were taken from a girl under 18 with multiple sclerosis.

The V gene is TRBV5-8, the J gene TRBJ2-7; TRBD2 might be the D (5 bases). The CDR3 length is 13 residues. Germline V lookup: CDR1 SGHTS, CDR2 YDEGEE. V was cut by 4 bases and J by 7 bases, with 15 bases left in between. The CDR3 here is CASSTLAPDEQYF. Here the CDR3 DNA reads TGTGCCAGCAGCACCCTAGCCCCAGATGAGCAGTACTTC.

The gene calls are TRBV10-3 and TRBJ2-2, with 10 positions matching TRBD2. CDR1 ENHRY and CDR2 SYGVKD come from the germline V gene. V shed 10 bases, J shed 8 bases, and the junction held 13 bases outside the gene matches. CDR3 length: 15 residues. This CDR3 is CASTPSGRSSGELFF. The CDR3 bases are TGTGCCAGCACCCCTAGCGGGAGATCTTCGGGGGAGCTGTTTTTT.

A single count supports this clonotype. The gene calls are TRBV9 and TRBJ2-1; no firm D call. The V and J ends lost 0 bases and 0 bases respectively, with 10 bases between them. CDR3 size: 16 residues. Germline CDR1 and CDR2: SGDLS and YYNGEE. The CDR3 DNA reads as TGTGCCAGCAGCGTAGCTAGGAGTTACTCCTACAATGAGCAGTTCTTC. Translation gives CASSVARSYSYNEQFF. Full variable domain (rest looked up from reference TRBV9 and TRBJ2-1): DSGVTQTPKHLITATGQRVTLRCSPRSGDLSVYWYQQSLDQGLQFLIQYYNGEERAKGNILERFSAQQFPDLHSELNLSSLELGDSALYFCASSVARSYSYNEQFFGPGTRLTVL.

This clonotype has more than one count but fewer than ten. The chain couples TRBV29-1 to TRBJ2-3; D is ambiguous. The length of the CDR3 is 14 residues. V was pared by 4 bases and J by 0 bases, with 11 bases between. Germline V gives CDR1 SQVTM, CDR2 ANQGSEA. Here the CDR3 reads CSVVARLSTDTQYF. The CDR3 DNA follows: TGCAGCGTTGTGGCAAGATTAAGCACAGATACGCAGTATTTT.

V gene TRBV15 combines with J gene TRBJ2-1; D is perhaps TRBD1 (7 bases). CDR3 length equals 13 residues. Germline lookup yields CDR1 LNHNV and CDR2 YYDKDF (reference sequence). The V gene lost 3 bases and the J gene lost 7 bases, with 10 bases spanning the gap. CDR3 amino acids: CATSRTGRNEQFF. The CDR3 region has the DNA TGTGCCACCAGCAGGACAGGGAGGAATGAGCAGTTCTTC.

The rearrangement joins TRBV7-9 to TRBJ1-1; D not certain. With 6 bases removed from V and 3 bases from J, the gap between germline ends came to 11 bases. The CDR3 has 13 residues. Germline CDR1 is SEHNR and CDR2 is FQNEAQ (reference sequence). The DNA for the CDR3 is TGTGCCAGCAGTTCCGGACGCGACACTGAAGCTTTCTTT. Its translation: CASSSGRDTEAFF.

This clonotype was detected only a few times. Written as DNA, the CDR3 is TGTGCCAGCTCACCTTCGAGAGATACGCAGTATTTT. Protein sequence: CASSPSRDTQYF. The chain employs TRBV18 and TRBJ2-3; D uncertain. The CDR3 length is 12 residues. Trimming removed 3 bases at V and 5 bases at J, with 6 bases between. Germline values: CDR1 KGHSH, CDR2 LQKENI.

This clonotype showed up just once. This chain connects TRBV15 to TRBJ1-1; a weak D match, TRBD1 (5 bases). The CDR3 consists of 12 residues. The germline V gene has CDR1 LNHNV and CDR2 YYDKDF (reference sequence). The ends were cut back, 0 bases at V and 10 bases at J, with 9 bases in the middle. The CDR3 DNA sequence: TGTGCCACCAGCAGAGACAGGGCGGGAGCTTTCTTT. Translating it yields CATSRDRAGAFF.

This clonotype has only a few counts. This chain links TRBV25-1 with TRBJ2-7, with 7 bases that match TRBD1. V lost 7 bases, J lost 3 bases, and 6 bases stayed unmatched. Germline assignment: CDR1 MGHDK and CDR2 SYGVNS. This CDR3 is built from 13 residues. The CDR3 nucleotides are TGTGCCAGCAATGGCAGGGGGTACTACGAGCAGTACTTC. Its protein is CASNGRGYYEQYF.

Points on this clonotype: The germline gene is not matched at one end of the junction; a read error may be the cause. The chain has TRBV12-3 or TRBV12-4 and TRBJ2-5; 8 bases are shared with TRBD1. The CDR3 runs 16 residues. CDR3 region: CASSFSGTGHQGTQYF. CDR3 DNA sequence: TGTGCCAGCAGTTTTTCTGGGACAGGACACCAAGGGACCCAGTACTTC.

This clonotype was seen a handful of times. This chain links TRBV27 with TRBJ1-5; D uncertain. V was pared by 6 bases and J by 4 bases, with 19 bases between. The CDR3 covers 16 residues. Germline-derived CDR1 and CDR2 are MNHEY and SMNVEV (reference sequence). In DNA, the CDR3 is TGTGCCAGCAGCAGTATTCCGGACCGGCGGAATCAGCCCCAGCATTTT. Amino acid sequence: CASSSIPDRRNQPQHF.

This sequence joins TRBV29-1 and TRBJ2-5; weak D call: TRBD1 (6 bases). Looked up from germline, CDR1 is SQVTM and CDR2 is ANQGSEA. This CDR3 spans 14 amino acids. With 0 bases removed from V and 1 base from J, the gap between germline ends came to 9 bases. This CDR3 reads CSVEEDSSQETQYF. The CDR3 DNA reads TGCAGCGTTGAAGAGGACAGTAGCCAAGAGACCCAGTACTTC.

At least ten counts were recorded for this clonotype. This chain links TRBV7-2 with TRBJ2-1, with 13 bases fitting TRBD2. CDR3 length: 21 amino acids. The V and J ends lost 1 base and 7 bases, in that order; junction bases with no gene match: 19. In germline, CDR1 is SGHTA, CDR2 FQGNSA. This CDR3 is CASSLGPPAGTSGRAHNEQFF. CDR3 nucleotides: TGTGCCAGCAGCTTAGGACCCCCGGCGGGCACTAGCGGGAGGGCCCATAATGAGCAGTTCTTC.

V gene TRBV10-3 combines with J gene TRBJ2-3; D possibly corresponds to TRBD1 (6 bases). Looked up from germline, CDR1 is ENHRY and CDR2 is SYGVKD. Trimming took 4 bases from V and 1 from J, leaving 9 bases between them. This CDR3 comprises 14 residues. The CDR3 DNA reads as TGTGCCATCAGTGGACAGGCTCGCACAGATACGCAGTATTTT. This encodes CAISGQARTDTQYF.

The CDR3 loop is CASSPGTSGGARLEFF. The CDR3 DNA reads TGCGCCAGCAGCCCCGGGACTAGCGGGGGGGCTAGACTGGAGTTCTTC. The genes are TRBV4-1 and TRBJ2-1; 16 bases fit TRBD2. The CDR3 is 16 residues long. The J segment lost 14 bases and the V segment lost 4 bases, leaving 11 bases of the junction unmatched. Germline V gene lookup returns CDR1 MGHRA and CDR2 YSYEKL.

The chain uses TRBV18 and TRBJ2-4; D is undetermined. The end of the DNA aligns better with TRBJ2-7, so the J call may be wrong. This CDR3 region has 12 residues. Germline-derived CDR1 and CDR2 are KGHSH and LQKENI. The CDR3 here is CASSPASLEQYF. In nucleotides, the CDR3 is TGTGCCAGCTCACCAGCCTCGCTCGAGCAGTACTTC.

The chain's CDR3 is CASSLSLSLAGEADTQYF. The CDR3, as DNA: TGTGCCAGCAGTTTGAGCCTCTCACTAGCGGGAGAGGCAGATACGCAGTATTTT. The rearrangement joins TRBV12-3 or TRBV12-4 to TRBJ2-3, with 11 nucleotides matching TRBD2. V lost 3 bases to trimming and J lost 4 bases; unmatched junction nucleotides: 12. The CDR3 consists of 18 residues.

The rearrangement joins TRBV29-1 to TRBJ2-7, with D uncertain. V was trimmed by 7 bases and J by 2 bases, leaving 18 bases between them. The CDR3 length is 14 residues. Germline lookup yields CDR1 SQVTM and CDR2 ANQGSEA. CDR3 nucleotide sequence: TGCAGCGCCCTACCCGGATGGAGCCCCTACGAGCAGTACTTC. Translated, it gives CSALPGWSPYEQYF.

This rearrangement joins TRBV7-9 to TRBJ2-5; TRBD2 matches 15 bases. CDR1 is SEHNR, CDR2 FQNEAQ, per germline (reference sequence). This CDR3 contains 16 residues. Losses at the gene ends were 4 bases for V and 11 bases for J; bases not matched to a gene: 11. The CDR3 DNA reads TGTGCCAGCAGCTCCGGACTAGCGGGAGGGCCTCGGGAGCAGTACTTC. This translates into CASSSGLAGGPREQYF.

The chain joins TRBV2 to TRBJ2-1, with 15 bases that match TRBD2. The J segment lost 10 bases and the V segment lost 9 bases, leaving 7 bases of the junction unmatched. The CDR3 is 14 amino acids. Per the germline V gene, CDR1 is SNHLY and CDR2 is FYNNEI. CDR3 region: CASRTSGGVWEQFF. The CDR3 DNA sequence: TGTGCCAGTCGGACTAGCGGGGGGGTCTGGGAGCAGTTCTTC.

Here the CDR3 reads CASSLVRQQETQYF. The CDR3 nucleotides read TGTGCCAGCAGCTTAGTTCGACAACAAGAGACCCAGTACTTC. V and J are TRBV7-2 and TRBJ2-5; D ambiguous. V was cut by 1 base and J by 2 bases, with 8 bases left in between. Looked up from germline, CDR1 is SGHTA and CDR2 is FQGNSA. CDR3 length: 14 amino acids.

This clonotype turned up a few times. The rearrangement uses TRBV10-3 and TRBJ2-7; weak D call: TRBD2 (6 bases). CDR1 and CDR2 from the germline V gene are ENHRY and SYGVKD. The CDR3 totals 13 residues. Deletions cut 2 bases from V and 2 bases from J, with 7 bases between. CDR3 in amino acids: CAISEREPYEQYF. The CDR3 DNA follows: TGTGCCATCAGTGAGCGGGAGCCCTACGAGCAGTACTTC.

Only a few counts were recorded for this clonotype. The CDR3 nucleotides read TGTGCCATCAGTGATATCGGACAGGGGGTGTGGTACACCTTC. Its translation: CAISDIGQGVWYTF. V usage is TRBV10-3 and J usage is TRBJ1-2; 10 bases fit TRBD1. V trimming: 3 bases; J trimming: 11 bases; junction bases outside the gene matches: 9. The germline V gene encodes CDR1 ENHRY and CDR2 SYGVKD. The CDR3 extends over 14 amino acids.

The chain couples TRBV27 to TRBJ2-5; D uncertain. Trimming stripped 7 bases from V and 2 bases from J, with 17 bases between. The CDR3 is 15 residues long. Germline V lookup: CDR1 MNHEY, CDR2 SMNVEV (reference sequence). CDR3 sequence (DNA): TGTGCCAGCAAAGGCCGAATGGGCAATCAAGAGACCCAGTACTTC. Translation: CASKGRMGNQETQYF.

The chain couples TRBV14 to TRBJ2-1; the match to TRBD2 covers 10 bases. V trimming: 4 bases; J trimming: 8 bases; junction bases outside the gene matches: 14. There are 17 residues in the CDR3. Germline V gene lookup returns CDR1 SGHDN and CDR2 FVKESK. The CDR3 spells CASSPIELAGETDEQFF. In DNA, the CDR3 is TGTGCCAGCAGCCCCATCGAGCTAGCGGGAGAGACGGATGAGCAGTTCTTC.

The chain combines TRBV29-1 with TRBJ1-2; the D is unclear. With 5 bases removed from V and 4 bases from J, the gap between germline ends came to 8 bases. Germline CDR1 SQVTM, CDR2 ANQGSEA. There are 11 residues in the CDR3. CDR3: CSVSSGYGYTF. Written as DNA, the CDR3 is TGCAGCGTTTCATCTGGCTATGGCTACACCTTC.

This clonotype has only a few counts. The genes are TRBV20-1 and TRBJ2-7; D perhaps matches TRBD1 (5 bases). With 3 bases removed from V and 3 bases from J, the gap between germline ends came to 15 bases. The CDR3 is 14 residues long. Germline CDR1 reads DFQATT; CDR2 reads SNEGSKA (reference sequence). The DNA of the CDR3 is TGCAGTGCTAGGACGGAGAAGGGGTACTACGAGCAGTACTTC. It yields the protein CSARTEKGYYEQYF.

This clonotype was detected only once. The CDR3 DNA sequence: TGTGCCATCAGTGGAGATCGGGACAGGGCCTACGAGCAGTACTTC. Translated: CAISGDRDRAYEQYF. The chain uses TRBV10-3 and TRBJ2-7; TRBD1 matches at 9 bases. Looked up from germline, CDR1 is ENHRY and CDR2 is SYGVKD. The CDR3 is made up of 15 amino acids. J lost 2 bases, V lost 4 bases, and 6 bases had no gene match.

In DNA form, the CDR3 reads TGTGCCAGCGGTCATACAGGGACCTCCCGCGCGACTAGCACAGATACGCAGTATTTT. As protein: CASGHTGTSRATSTDTQYF. The V and J genes are TRBV3-1 and TRBJ2-3, with D perhaps TRBD1 (6 bases). V was shortened by 8 bases and J by 0 bases, with 27 bases between the two germline ends. The germline V gene encodes CDR1 LGHDT and CDR2 YNNKEL (reference sequence). The CDR3 is 19 residues long.

This clonotype was seen more than once but under ten times. J is TRBJ2-5 and V is TRBV7-2; D ambiguous. Trimming pared 3 bases from V and 4 bases from J, leaving 9 bases between. CDR3 length equals 13 residues. Per the germline V gene, CDR1 is SGHTA and CDR2 is FQGNSA. CDR3 nucleotide sequence: TGTGCCAGCAGCTTGGGGTATGGAGAGACCCAGTACTTC. Translation gives CASSLGYGETQYF.

This clonotype occurred a few times. The V and J genes are TRBV15 and TRBJ2-1; TRBD2 matches at 11 bases. The trim removed 0 bases at V and 5 bases at J, leaving 9 bases unmatched. There are 18 residues in the CDR3. Germline loops: CDR1 LNHNV, CDR2 YYDKDF (reference sequence). The CDR3 here is CATSRDLLRLAGHNEQFF. The DNA for the CDR3 is TGTGCCACCAGCAGAGATCTGTTGAGACTAGCGGGGCACAATGAGCAGTTCTTC. The whole variable domain, filled in from reference TRBV15 and TRBJ2-1, reads DAMVIQNPRYQVTQFGKPVTLSCSQTLNHNVMYWYQQKSSQAPKLLFHYYDKDFNNEADTPDNFQSRRPNTSFCFLDIRSPGLGDTAMYLCATSRDLLRLAGHNEQFFGPGTRLTVL.